Shown below are 15 T cell receptor beta chains from a single sample sequenced in a study of CXCR3-negative and CXCR3-positive naive CD8 T cells (dated by TCRdb to the late 2010s). TCRdb lists the instrument as NextSeq 550. The Human TCR Profiling Kit (MiLaboratory) was used to make UMI-labeled 5' RACE TRB cDNA libraries. TCRdb reprocessed the reads and lists each CDR3 protein sequence as a single entry, with no DNA. This sample's table carries tens of thousands of distinct CDR3 sequences. The ten largest account for about 1% of the sample. The material sequenced was naive CXCR3- CD8+ T cells from blood. The sample's cell subset or site label is to be understood as: CD45RO-CCR7+CD27+CD95- naive CD8+ T cells lacking CXCR3 (TNR3-). The source is a human donor in good health. Some clones in this sample may be carry-over from other donors' samples.

The chain recombines TRBV11-1 with TRBJ2-7. The CDR3 is 13 amino acids. Looked up from germline, CDR1 is SGHAT and CDR2 is FQDESV (reference sequence). The CDR3 spells CASSLAESVEQYF. The variable domain in full, with the rest retrieved from reference TRBV11-1 and TRBJ2-7, is EAEVAQSPRYKITEKSQAVAFWCDPISGHATLYWYRQILGQGPELLVQFQDESVVDDSQLPKDRFSAERLKGVDSTLKIQPAELGDSAMYLCASSLAESVEQYFGPGTRLTVT.

J is TRBJ2-2 and V is TRBV29-1; TCRdb's D gene call, TRBD1, goes unchecked for lack of DNA. CDR3 size: 14 residues. Germline V gives CDR1 SQVTM, CDR2 ANQGSEA. This CDR3 is CSVEESGGTGELFF.

This chain connects TRBV29-1 to TRBJ1-1; TCRdb returns TRBD1, unconfirmable since there is no DNA. Germline-derived CDR1 and CDR2 are SQVTM and ANQGSEA. The CDR3 is made up of 13 amino acids. CDR3 loop: CSVEGGDPPGAFF.

The CDR3 reads CASSAPGNYNEQFF. This chain links TRBV7-9 with TRBJ2-1; no DNA is available, so the TRBD1 call from TCRdb remains unchecked. CDR3 length: 14 residues. CDR1 SEHNR and CDR2 FQNEAQ come from the germline V gene (reference sequence).

V and J are TRBV6-5 and TRBJ2-1; TCRdb indicates TRBD1, and absent DNA this call remains unverified. The length of the CDR3 is 13 residues. In germline, CDR1 is MNHEY, CDR2 SVGAGI. The CDR3: CASSLQGDNDQFF.

The chain combines TRBV20-1 with TRBJ2-5; TCRdb names TRBD2, which stays unverified in the absence of DNA. The germline V gene encodes CDR1 DFQATT and CDR2 SNEGSKA (reference sequence). CDR3 length equals 15 residues. CDR3 sequence reads: CSARDLEVLGETQYF.

V usage is TRBV11-2 and J usage is TRBJ1-2. The CDR3 is 15 amino acids. Germline V gene sequence: CDR1 SGHAT, CDR2 FQNNGV. CDR3 protein: CASSLGSWASYGYTF.

The chain joins TRBV5-1 to TRBJ2-1; TCRdb picks TRBD2, but there is no DNA to check that call. Germline V CDR1 and CDR2: SGHRS, YFSETQ. The CDR3 has 16 amino acids. The CDR3 reads CASSSSSGRGYNEQFF.

The genes are TRBV15 and TRBJ2-1; lacking DNA, the TRBD1 call made by TCRdb goes unchecked. CDR1 is LNHNV and CDR2 is YYDKDF in the germline V gene (reference sequence). The CDR3 has 13 residues. CDR3 in amino acids: CATRIGGSGEQFF.

This chain links TRBV6-5 with TRBJ1-1. This CDR3 comprises 15 residues. Germline V gene sequence: CDR1 MNHEY, CDR2 SVGAGI. The CDR3 here is CASSPLGGERTEAFF.

This chain uses TRBV7-8 with TRBJ1-2; the TRBD1 assignment by TCRdb is unverifiable without DNA. The CDR3 covers 16 residues. Germline-derived CDR1 and CDR2 are SGHVS and FQNEAQ. The CDR3 is CASSLAGGAPGYGYNF. Full variable domain (outside the CDR3, taken from reference TRBV7-8 and TRBJ1-2): GAGVSQSPRYKVAKRGQDVALRCDPISGHVSLFWYQQALGQGPEFLTYFQNEAQLDKSGLPSDRFFAERPEGSVSTLKIQRTQQEDSAVYLCASSLAGGAPGYGYNFGSGTRLTVV.

This clonotype is classed as medium-sized by frequency. The V call is TRBV20-1, the J call TRBJ2-1; TCRdb lists TRBD1, though no DNA is available to test this call. This CDR3 region has 12 residues. Germline V gene data show CDR1 as DFQATT and CDR2 as SNEGSKA (reference sequence). The CDR3 sequence is CSARLGDVEQFF.

The CDR3 reads CSARLAVGTYEQYF. The chain recombines TRBV20-1 with TRBJ2-7; TCRdb calls TRBD2, which cannot be checked without DNA. CDR3 length: 14 amino acids. Germline V gives CDR1 DFQATT, CDR2 SNEGSKA (reference sequence).

The chain joins TRBV7-9 to TRBJ2-7; TCRdb calls TRBD1, which cannot be checked without DNA. The length of the CDR3 is 15 residues. The germline V gene has CDR1 SEHNR and CDR2 FQNEAQ (reference sequence). CDR3 in amino acids: CASSSGQGSSYEQYF.

This chain connects TRBV29-1 to TRBJ1-2; TCRdb calls TRBD1, which cannot be checked without DNA. Per the germline V gene, CDR1 is SQVTM and CDR2 is ANQGSEA. CDR3 size: 17 residues. The CDR3 region is CSVDIAPGQGTSYGYTF.